Listed below are T cell receptor beta chains from one sample, sequenced in a study of T cell repertoires in cytomegalovirus infection. MiXCR, applied by TCRdb to the reads, yields one record per CDR3 protein. The sample has hundreds of thousands of distinct CDR3 sequences; roughly 15% are singletons. The sequencing input was PBMCs. Every receptor here comes from a human donor in good health (CMV status not recorded). Some clones in this sample may be carry-over from other donors' samples. Both conserved end residues are part of each CDR3. A D gene is named only where the DNA matches it firmly. The size entry is marked missing in some rows and otherwise reads once, few, many or a size class.

length,V,size,J,D,CDR3,DNA
16,TRBV7-8,many,TRBJ1-6,-,CASSLPNRDTNSPLHF,TGTGCCAGCAGCTTACCGAACCGGGACACTAATTCACCCCTCCACTTT
15,TRBV12-3/TRBV12-4,few,TRBJ1-5,TRBD1,CASRATGVSNQPQHF,TGTGCCAGCAGGGCTACAGGGGTTAGCAATCAGCCCCAGCATTTT
13,TRBV7-8,many,TRBJ1-4,-,CASSLGRDEKLFF,TGTGCCAGCAGCTTAGGCAGGGATGAAAAACTGTTTTTT
11,TRBV10-3,few,TRBJ1-2,-,CAINGGYGYTF,TGTGCCATCAACGGCGGCTATGGCTACACCTTC
14,TRBV29-1,-,TRBJ2-2,-,CSVASGDGTGELFF,TGCAGCGTTGCATCAGGGGATGGCACCGGGGAGCTGTTTTTT
15,TRBV6-4,many,TRBJ2-1,-,CASSPGGGGNNEQFF,TGTGCCAGCAGCCCCGGTGGAGGGGGAAACAATGAGCAGTTCTTC
15,TRBV27,few,TRBJ2-3,-,CASSFSLRSTDTQYF,TGTGCCAGCAGTTTCTCTCTCCGTAGCACAGATACGCAGTATTTT
17,TRBV24-1,once,TRBJ2-3,TRBD2,CATSPRGVPIYTDTQYF,TGTGCCACCTCGCCCCGGGGGGTCCCCATCTACACAGATACGCAGTATTTT
14,TRBV2,few,TRBJ1-3,-,CASSAVQSGNTIYF,TGTGCCAGCAGTGCGGTACAGTCTGGAAACACCATATATTTT
10,TRBV7-7,-,TRBJ1-2,-,CASRTVGYTF,TGTGCTAGCAGGACAGTCGGCTACACCTTC
13,TRBV20-1,few,TRBJ2-5,TRBD2,CSARLGLAGAKYF,TGCAGTGCTAGACTTGGACTAGCGGGGGCTAAGTACTTC
15,TRBV20-1,many,TRBJ2-1,TRBD2,CSAEQGLAGLNEQFF,TGCAGTGCTGAACAAGGGCTAGCGGGGCTTAATGAGCAGTTCTTC
14,TRBV6-2/TRBV6-3,many,TRBJ2-3,-,CASTWGQFPDTQYF,TGTGCCAGCACGTGGGGCCAGTTCCCAGATACGCAGTATTTT
14,TRBV7-2,-,TRBJ1-2,-,CASSLSNGAGGYTF,TGTGCCAGCAGCTTATCCAACGGAGCAGGTGGCTACACCTTC
14,TRBV12-3/TRBV12-4,many,TRBJ2-5,TRBD2,CASADGGGQETQYF,TGTGCCAGCGCTGACGGGGGGGGTCAAGAGACCCAGTACTTC
16,TRBV5-1,-,TRBJ2-5,TRBD2,CASSFFSGGYQETQYF,TGCGCCAGCAGCTTTTTTAGCGGGGGGTACCAAGAGACCCAGTACTTC
14,TRBV3-1,few,TRBJ1-2,-,CASSLTDTLYGYTF,TGTGCCAGCAGCCTGACGGACACGCTATATGGCTACACCTTC